The rows below give T cell receptor beta chains drawn from one sample of a study of beta chain features in type 1 diabetes. Data came from immunoSEQ multiplex PCR; TCRdb stores just in-frame clones and leaves some out. The sample gives around 340,000 clones, about a tenth of which show up once; 1% is in the top ten. Source material: central memory CD4+ T cells from blood. The receptor set was obtained from a man aged 30-40 years with type 1 diabetes. The CDR3 runs from the conserved cysteine through the conserved F or W. A D gene is named only where the DNA matches it firmly. Size tells how often a clone was seen (once, few, many) or the class of an expanded clone, and some rows leave it out.

J: TRBJ2-5
V: TRBV28
size: NA
D: NA
DNA: TGTGCCAGCAGTTTGTTCGCGGAAGAGACCCAGTACTTC
CDR3: CASSLFAEETQYF

J: TRBJ1-6
V: TRBV11-2
size: few
D: NA
DNA: TGTGCCAGCAGCGCGGACACGGGGGGTTATTCACCCCTCCACTTT
CDR3: CASSADTGGYSPLHF

J: TRBJ2-2
V: TRBV4-3
size: few
D: NA
DNA: TGCGCCAGCAGCCAAGGGGGCACCGGGGAGCTGTTTTTT
CDR3: CASSQGGTGELFF

J: TRBJ1-2
V: TRBV6-5
size: few
D: TRBD1
DNA: TGTGCCAGCAGCCACCGGGACAGGAGCTTCTATGGCTACACCTTC
CDR3: CASSHRDRSFYGYTF

J: TRBJ2-3
V: TRBV12-5
size: few
D: TRBD2
DNA: TGTGCTAGTGTTTTCTACCGGGGGGACGGTAGCACAGATACGCAGTATTTT
CDR3: CASVFYRGDGSTDTQYF

J: TRBJ2-3
V: TRBV6-5
size: NA
D: NA
DNA: TGTGCCAGCAGTTACAGAATAGCAACAGATACGCAGTATTTT
CDR3: CASSYRIATDTQYF

J: TRBJ2-7
V: TRBV6-5
size: NA
D: TRBD1
DNA: TGTGCCAGCAGGATGGGGACAGGGGAATCGGGCGAGTACTTC
CDR3: CASRMGTGESGEYF

J: TRBJ1-2
V: TRBV10-3
size: NA
D: TRBD1
DNA: TGTGCCATCAATATAGTCCAGGGGGCACTTGGAGGCTACACCTTC
CDR3: CAINIVQGALGGYTF

J: TRBJ2-7
V: TRBV7-2
size: NA
D: NA
DNA: TGTGCCAGCAGCTTAGGTGCGAGTTCCTACGAGCAGTACTTC
CDR3: CASSLGASSYEQYF

J: TRBJ2-7
V: TRBV27
size: few
D: NA
DNA: TGTGCCAGCCGGTCGGCCTCCAGGGGGGCCCACGAGCAGTACTTC
CDR3: CASRSASRGAHEQYF

J: TRBJ2-3
V: TRBV7-9
size: NA
D: NA
DNA: TGTGCCAGCGCCCCGGGCGATACGCAGTATTTT
CDR3: CASAPGDTQYF

J: TRBJ2-5
V: TRBV7-8
size: NA
D: TRBD2
DNA: TGTGCCAGCAGCTTATTTGGCGGGGGTTTCCAAGAGACCCAGTACTTC
CDR3: CASSLFGGGFQETQYF

J: TRBJ2-3
V: TRBV19
size: many
D: NA
DNA: TGTGCCAGTAGTAGGACAGAAGCCCCAGATACGCAGTATTTT
CDR3: CASSRTEAPDTQYF

J: TRBJ1-2
V: TRBV7-2
size: few
D: NA
DNA: TGTGCCAGCAGCAAGGGACCGAACTATGGCTACACCTTC
CDR3: CASSKGPNYGYTF

J: TRBJ2-3
V: TRBV6-5
size: few
D: NA
DNA: TGTGCCAGCAGTCCCGTAATAGATACGCAGTATTTT
CDR3: CASSPVIDTQYF

J: TRBJ2-7
V: TRBV23-1
size: few
D: NA
DNA: TGCGCCACCGACAGGTTGTCCTACGAGCAGTACTTC
CDR3: CATDRLSYEQYF

J: TRBJ2-1
V: TRBV18
size: NA
D: TRBD1
DNA: TGTGCCAGCTCACCAAAGACTTACCGGGACAGAATGTACAATGAGCAGTTCTTC
CDR3: CASSPKTYRDRMYNEQFF

J: TRBJ2-5
V: TRBV15
size: NA
D: NA
DNA: TGTGCCACCAGCAGAGATACGAGTTGGGGCACCAACCAAGAGACCCAGTACTTC
CDR3: CATSRDTSWGTNQETQYF

J: TRBJ1-1
V: TRBV7-2
size: few
D: NA
DNA: TGTGCCAGCAGCTTAGTCCCAGGGAGGGACACTGAAGCTTTCTTT
CDR3: CASSLVPGRDTEAFF

J: TRBJ1-2
V: TRBV28
size: NA
D: NA
DNA: TGTGCCAGCAGTCCCCCGGACGGATCCTATGGCTACACCTTC
CDR3: CASSPPDGSYGYTF

J: TRBJ2-3
V: TRBV4-3
size: NA
D: TRBD2
DNA: TGCGCCAGCAGCCAGGACCTAGCGGGGGGGCCCGGCACAGATACGCAGTATTTT
CDR3: CASSQDLAGGPGTDTQYF

J: TRBJ2-3
V: TRBV30
size: few
D: TRBD1
DNA: TGTGCCTGGAGTCGGGACAGTATTAGCACAGATACGCAGTATTTT
CDR3: CAWSRDSISTDTQYF

J: TRBJ1-3
V: TRBV7-8
size: NA
D: NA
DNA: TGTGCCAGCAGCCCGTCGGCAAGCTCTGGAAACACCATATATTTT
CDR3: CASSPSASSGNTIYF

J: TRBJ2-5
V: TRBV10-3
size: many
D: TRBD1
DNA: TGTGCCATCAGTTGGGACAGGCAAGAGACCCAGTACTTC
CDR3: CAISWDRQETQYF

J: TRBJ1-1
V: TRBV2
size: many
D: NA
DNA: TGTGCCAGAGTACAGGGAGTTGGAACTGAAGCTTTCTTT
CDR3: CARVQGVGTEAFF

J: TRBJ2-1
V: TRBV5-1
size: few
D: NA
DNA: TGCGCCAGCAGCCTGACGGTCAGCTCCTACAATGAGCAGTTCTTC
CDR3: CASSLTVSSYNEQFF

J: TRBJ1-6
V: TRBV27
size: few
D: NA
DNA: TGTGCCAGCAGGGTGGGGGGGGAAAATTCACCCCTCCACTTT
CDR3: CASRVGGENSPLHF

J: TRBJ2-2
V: TRBV29-1
size: NA
D: TRBD2
DNA: TGCAGCGTTCCCCCGGGACTAGGGAACACCGGGGAGCTGTTTTTT
CDR3: CSVPPGLGNTGELFF

J: TRBJ2-5
V: TRBV7-2
size: NA
D: NA
DNA: TGTGCCAGCAGCTCCCACGGGGGTGGAGAGACCCAGTACTTC
CDR3: CASSSHGGGETQYF

J: TRBJ2-1
V: TRBV9
size: few
D: NA
DNA: TGTGCCAGCAGTTACCGGGCCTTTTCCTACAATGAGCAGTTCTTC
CDR3: CASSYRAFSYNEQFF

J: TRBJ1-5
V: TRBV9
size: few
D: NA
DNA: TGTGCCAGCAGCGAGGCGACAGGACAGCCCCAGCATTTT
CDR3: CASSEATGQPQHF

J: TRBJ2-6
V: TRBV15
size: few
D: NA
DNA: TGTGCCACCAGCAGATATGGGAGCTCTGGGGCCAACGTCCTGACTTTC
CDR3: CATSRYGSSGANVLTF

J: TRBJ2-5
V: TRBV18
size: NA
D: TRBD2
DNA: TGTGCCAGCTCACCACCGGCTAGCGGAGGAGAGACCCAGTACTTC
CDR3: CASSPPASGGETQYF

J: TRBJ2-2
V: TRBV19
size: NA
D: NA
DNA: TGTGCCAGTATAGGGACGGAGAACACCGGGGAGCTGTTTTTT
CDR3: CASIGTENTGELFF

J: TRBJ1-4
V: TRBV25-1
size: NA
D: NA
DNA: TGTGCCAGCAGCAGAACCGGGACAATGAATGAAAAACTGTTTTTT
CDR3: CASSRTGTMNEKLFF

J: TRBJ2-7
V: TRBV4-3
size: few
D: TRBD2
DNA: TGCGCCAGCAGCCAAGCGACTAGCGGATCCTACGAGCAGTACTTC
CDR3: CASSQATSGSYEQYF

J: TRBJ2-3
V: TRBV9
size: NA
D: NA
DNA: TGTGCCAGCAGCGTAGACTCACCAGATACGCAGTATTTT
CDR3: CASSVDSPDTQYF

J: TRBJ2-3
V: TRBV7-2
size: many
D: NA
DNA: TGTGCCAGCAGCACGTACAGGGCCCGCACAGATACGCAGTATTTT
CDR3: CASSTYRARTDTQYF

J: TRBJ2-1
V: TRBV5-1
size: few
D: NA
DNA: TGCGCCAGCAGTTACGGGCCTCTCCCTAACAATGAGCAGTTCTTC
CDR3: CASSYGPLPNNEQFF

J: TRBJ1-1
V: TRBV5-1
size: few
D: TRBD1
DNA: TGCGCCAGCAGCGCTGGACAGGGCGGAGGTGCAGCTTTCTTT
CDR3: CASSAGQGGGAAFF

J: TRBJ2-2
V: TRBV9
size: NA
D: NA
DNA: TGTGCCAGCAGCGTAGGCATATCTAGCACCGGGGAGCTGTTTTTT
CDR3: CASSVGISSTGELFF

J: TRBJ2-3
V: TRBV5-1
size: few
D: TRBD2
DNA: TGCGCCAGCAGCTTGGGGACTAGCGGGCGTCGTCTGGGAGATACGCAGTATTTT
CDR3: CASSLGTSGRRLGDTQYF

J: TRBJ2-6
V: TRBV7-9
size: NA
D: NA
DNA: TGTGCCAGCAGCTTTGCGACGGTCGGAACGGGTGGGGCCAACGTCCTGACTTTC
CDR3: CASSFATVGTGGANVLTF

J: TRBJ2-3
V: TRBV7-9
size: NA
D: NA
DNA: TGTGCCAGCAGCCCCGTGGCCGGGGCCGGGGCAGATACGCAGTATTTT
CDR3: CASSPVAGAGADTQYF

J: TRBJ2-7
V: TRBV27
size: NA
D: NA
DNA: TGTGCCAGCAGGGTCCAGGGGCTGGTCTCTAACTACGAGCAGTACTTC
CDR3: CASRVQGLVSNYEQYF

J: TRBJ2-1
V: TRBV27
size: few
D: NA
DNA: TGTGCCAGTTCTGTAGAACAGGGTAATGAGCAGTTCTTC
CDR3: CASSVEQGNEQFF

J: TRBJ1-2
V: TRBV7-2
size: NA
D: NA
DNA: TGTGCCAGCAGCCCCCGGGACACATATGGCTACACCTTC
CDR3: CASSPRDTYGYTF

J: TRBJ2-7
V: TRBV28
size: NA
D: NA
DNA: TGTGCCAGCAGTTCCCCACAGGCTACCTACGAGCAGTACTTC
CDR3: CASSSPQATYEQYF

J: TRBJ2-3
V: TRBV7-2
size: NA
D: TRBD1
DNA: TGTGCCAGCAGCCGTGGGACAGGGAAACCAGATACGCAGTATTTT
CDR3: CASSRGTGKPDTQYF

J: TRBJ2-1
V: TRBV7-9
size: NA
D: NA
DNA: TGTGCCAGCAGCTTCACAGGGCCTGAGCAGTTCTTC
CDR3: CASSFTGPEQFF

J: TRBJ2-5
V: TRBV2
size: NA
D: NA
DNA: TGTGCCAGCAGTGATTGGGCAGGGGAAGAGACCCAGTACTTC
CDR3: CASSDWAGEETQYF

J: TRBJ2-1
V: TRBV7-8
size: NA
D: TRBD2
DNA: TGTGCCAGCAGCTTAGGAGGTGTGGCGGGGGACAATGAGCAGTTCTTC
CDR3: CASSLGGVAGDNEQFF